The clone carrying this T cell receptor beta chain was counted ten times or more. Its antigen is still unknown. From 350 to 500 ng of RNA, a library with molecular barcoded alpha/delta and beta/gamma adaptors was made. Each CDR3 protein is one row after TCRdb ran MiXCR on the reads. The repertoire holds 75,000 to 95,000 distinct CDR3 sequences, with about 22% as singletons. This entry is derived from a study of read filtering for tumor transcriptome and immune sequencing. Study-wide points: Without single-read clonotypes, shared clonotype proportions correlated more between IR-seq and RNA-seq.

The J segment lost 5 bases and the V segment lost 5 bases, leaving 6 bases of the junction unmatched. There are 15 residues in the CDR3. Germline assignment: CDR1 SGHVS and CDR2 FQNEAQ. This receptor was taken from a donor aged 40 or older with multiple myeloma. V usage is TRBV7-8 and J usage is TRBJ2-5, with 12 bases lining up with TRBD2. Sequencing input: a population of CD138-negative cells sorted from bone marrow. CDR3 amino acids: CASSSLAGGPETQYF. CDR3 coding DNA: TGTGCCAGCAGCAGTCTAGCGGGGGGGCCGGAGACCCAGTACTTC.